Listed below are T cell receptor beta chains from one sample, sequenced in a study of control samples from healthy donors and cancer patients. Sequenced by immunoSEQ multiplex PCR; TCRdb stores in-frame clones only, minus some. This sample's clone table lists 150,000 to 200,000 clones. Material for sequencing was blood. The receptors stem from a woman aged 30 to 39 in good health. Each CDR3 is given with its conserved first and last residue. Each record gives: J gene, V gene, CDR3 protein.

TRBJ1-2	TRBV4-2	CASSQGGRVDGYTF
TRBJ2-3	TRBV24-1	CATSDLEGLAVGDTQYF
TRBJ2-7	TRBV4-3	CASSQEITGRGYEQYF
TRBJ1-1	TRBV18	CASSPRLTDRNTEAFF
TRBJ1-6	TRBV4-1	CASSQERGFVNSPLHF
TRBJ2-3	TRBV20-1	CSASFGSSTDTQYF
TRBJ1-1	TRBV27	CASSLSWQGEAFF
TRBJ2-5	TRBV12-3/TRBV12-4	CASSPRTAETQYF
TRBJ2-1	TRBV28	CASSFLNEQFF
TRBJ1-1	TRBV7-9	CASSRTEAFF
TRBJ2-4	TRBV5-1	CASSLGEGIAKNIQYF
TRBJ1-2	TRBV10-3	CAISESHRGINPYYGYTF
TRBJ1-4	TRBV3-1/TRBV3-2	CASSPLQGATNEKLFF
TRBJ1-3	TRBV29-1	CSVEGRDGYTIYF
TRBJ2-7	TRBV15	CATSRKYPGLAGAYEQYF
TRBJ1-1	TRBV6-4	CASSDRGHTEAFF
TRBJ1-5	TRBV10-3	CAIRATGSEFQPQHF
TRBJ1-2	TRBV23-1	CASSQGNNYGYTF
TRBJ1-1	TRBV18	CASSPTIGSEAFF
TRBJ2-7	TRBV6-5	CASTLRGHSYEQYF
TRBJ1-5	TRBV4-2	CASSQLDRSNQPQHF
TRBJ2-2	TRBV6-5	CASRLTASGAGELFF
TRBJ2-2	TRBV7-9	CASSLTVNTGELFF
TRBJ1-4	TRBV9	CASRQGASTNEKLFF
TRBJ1-2	TRBV28	CASKQAGYHGYTF
TRBJ2-1	TRBV19	CASSPWGAGPHNEQFF
TRBJ2-2	TRBV2	CASSRDRVGTGELFF
TRBJ1-1	TRBV19	CASSVDRGVHRAFF
TRBJ2-1	TRBV25-1	CASIYPGTGLDDEQFF
TRBJ2-1	TRBV27	CASSLSPRAGEQFF
TRBJ1-5	TRBV9	CASSVGTGLDNQPQHF
TRBJ1-2	TRBV11-2	CASSLMVSDYGYTF
TRBJ2-7	TRBV4-1	CASSRTQGGGLTYEQYF
TRBJ1-3	TRBV4-1	CASSQDPPQGEGSGNTIYF
TRBJ2-6	TRBV27	CASGTGVHSGANVLTF
TRBJ2-3	TRBV15	CATSPRQGPRFVDTQYF
TRBJ2-2	TRBV6-2/TRBV6-3	CASSFLQGTGELFF
TRBJ1-1	TRBV6-5	CASSYSRGIVTEAFF
TRBJ1-5	TRBV30	CAWSVRGNQPQHF
TRBJ2-1	TRBV7-2	CASSRSYNEQFF
TRBJ2-5	TRBV6-5	CASSSGLQETQYF
TRBJ1-5	TRBV5-5	CASSFTEVPNSNQPQHF
TRBJ1-1	TRBV29-1	CSVEPDRGNTEAFF
TRBJ2-7	TRBV27	CASSLSRGNDEQYF
TRBJ2-3	TRBV2	CASSPIDLVGRGQYF
TRBJ2-3	TRBV4-3	CASSQGTGGLPITDTQYF
TRBJ1-6	TRBV29-1	CSVEVTGNSPLHF
TRBJ2-2	TRBV2	CASSSSGVNTGELFF
TRBJ1-3	TRBV11-3	CASSPSSYSGNTIYF
TRBJ1-1	TRBV7-2	CASSLLGLLKNTEAFF